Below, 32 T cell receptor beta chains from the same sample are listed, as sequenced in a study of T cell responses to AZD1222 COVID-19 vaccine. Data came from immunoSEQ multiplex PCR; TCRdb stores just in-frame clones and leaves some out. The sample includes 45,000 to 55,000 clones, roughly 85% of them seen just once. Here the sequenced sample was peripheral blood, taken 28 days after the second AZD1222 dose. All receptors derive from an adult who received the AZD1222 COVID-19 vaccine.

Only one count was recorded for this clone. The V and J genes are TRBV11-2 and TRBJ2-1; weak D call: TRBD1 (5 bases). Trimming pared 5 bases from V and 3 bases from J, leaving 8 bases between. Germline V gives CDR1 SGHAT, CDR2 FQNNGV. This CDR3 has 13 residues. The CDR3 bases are TGTGCCAGCAGCGCAGACAGCTACAATGAGCAGTTCTTC. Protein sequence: CASSADSYNEQFF.

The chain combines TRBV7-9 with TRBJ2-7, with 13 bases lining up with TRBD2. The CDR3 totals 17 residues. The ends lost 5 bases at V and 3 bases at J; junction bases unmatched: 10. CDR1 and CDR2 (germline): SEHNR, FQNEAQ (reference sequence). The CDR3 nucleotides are TGTGCCAGCAGCCCACTAGCGGGAGGGCCTATTTTCTACGAGCAGTACTTC. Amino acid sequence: CASSPLAGGPIFYEQYF.

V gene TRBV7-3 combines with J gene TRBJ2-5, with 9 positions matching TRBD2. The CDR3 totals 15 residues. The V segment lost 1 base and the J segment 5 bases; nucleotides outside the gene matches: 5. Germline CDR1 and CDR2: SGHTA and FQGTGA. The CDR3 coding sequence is TGTGCCAGCAGCTTAATCGCGGGAGGGTTGGAGACCCAGTACTTC. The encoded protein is CASSLIAGGLETQYF.

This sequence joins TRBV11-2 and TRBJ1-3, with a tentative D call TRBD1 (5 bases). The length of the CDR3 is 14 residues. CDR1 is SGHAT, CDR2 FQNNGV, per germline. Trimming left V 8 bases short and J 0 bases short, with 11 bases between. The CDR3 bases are TGTGCCAGCCGGGGGGGGACCTCTGGAAACACCATATATTTT. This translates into CASRGGTSGNTIYF.

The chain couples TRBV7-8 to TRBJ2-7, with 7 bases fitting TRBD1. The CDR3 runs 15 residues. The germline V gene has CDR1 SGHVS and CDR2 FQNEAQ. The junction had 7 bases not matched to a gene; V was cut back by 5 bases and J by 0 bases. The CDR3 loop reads CASSPRQGPSYEQYF. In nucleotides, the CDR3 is TGTGCCAGCAGCCCAAGACAGGGCCCCTCCTACGAGCAGTACTTC.

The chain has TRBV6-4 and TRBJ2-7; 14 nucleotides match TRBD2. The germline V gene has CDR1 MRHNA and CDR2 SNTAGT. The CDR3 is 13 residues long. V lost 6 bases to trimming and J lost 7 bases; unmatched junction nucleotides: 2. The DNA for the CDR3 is TGTGCCAGCAGCAGGACTAGCGGGGGGGAGCAGTACTTC. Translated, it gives CASSRTSGGEQYF.

CDR3 DNA: TGTGCCAGCAGCTCCAGAGGGAACAATGAGCAGTTCTTC. This encodes CASSSRGNNEQFF. The V and J genes are TRBV7-3 and TRBJ2-1, with a tentative D call TRBD2 (5 bases). The CDR3 loop spans 13 amino acids. Germline CDR1 and CDR2: SGHTA and FQGTGA. Trimming cost V 4 bases and J 5 bases, with 9 bases left between them.

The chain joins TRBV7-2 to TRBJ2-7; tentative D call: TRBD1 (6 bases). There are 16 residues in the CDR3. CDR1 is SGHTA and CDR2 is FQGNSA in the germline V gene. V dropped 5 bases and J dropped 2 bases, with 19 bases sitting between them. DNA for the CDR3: TGTGCCAGCAGCGGAGGCCCCTGGACAGCTACCTACGAGCAGTACTTC. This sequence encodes CASSGGPWTATYEQYF.

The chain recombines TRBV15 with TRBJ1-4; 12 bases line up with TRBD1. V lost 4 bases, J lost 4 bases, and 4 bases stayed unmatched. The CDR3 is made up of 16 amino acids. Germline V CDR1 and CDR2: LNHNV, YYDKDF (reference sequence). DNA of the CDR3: TGTGCCACCAGCAAAGGGACAGGGGGCCATAATGAAAAACTGTTTTTT. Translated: CATSKGTGGHNEKLFF.

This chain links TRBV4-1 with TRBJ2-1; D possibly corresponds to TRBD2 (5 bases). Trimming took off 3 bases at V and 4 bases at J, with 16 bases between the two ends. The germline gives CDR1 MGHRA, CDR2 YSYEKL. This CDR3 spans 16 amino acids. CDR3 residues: CASSQGSVALYNEQFF. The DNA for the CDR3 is TGCGCCAGCAGCCAGGGTTCGGTAGCGCTATACAATGAGCAGTTCTTC.

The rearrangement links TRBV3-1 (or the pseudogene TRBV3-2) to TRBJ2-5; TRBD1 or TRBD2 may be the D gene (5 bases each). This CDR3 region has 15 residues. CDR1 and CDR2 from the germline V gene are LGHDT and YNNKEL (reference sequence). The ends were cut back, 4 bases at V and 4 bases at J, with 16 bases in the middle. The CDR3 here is CASSLGAAAGETQYF. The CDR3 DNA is TGTGCCAGCAGCCTCGGGGCAGCCGCCGGAGAGACCCAGTACTTC.

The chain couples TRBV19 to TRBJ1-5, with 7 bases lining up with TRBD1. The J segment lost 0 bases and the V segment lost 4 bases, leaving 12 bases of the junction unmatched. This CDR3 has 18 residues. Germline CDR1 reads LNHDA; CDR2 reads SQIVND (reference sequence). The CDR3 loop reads CASSRVRGASNSNQPQHF. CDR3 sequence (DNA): TGTGCCAGTAGTAGAGTCAGGGGGGCCTCCAATAGCAATCAGCCCCAGCATTTT.

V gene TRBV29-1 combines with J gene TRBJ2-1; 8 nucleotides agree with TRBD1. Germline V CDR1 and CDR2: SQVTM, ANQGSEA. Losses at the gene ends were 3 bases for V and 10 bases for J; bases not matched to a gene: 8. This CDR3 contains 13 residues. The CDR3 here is CSVEWQGAGEQFF. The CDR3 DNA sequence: TGCAGCGTTGAGTGGCAGGGGGCAGGGGAGCAGTTCTTC.

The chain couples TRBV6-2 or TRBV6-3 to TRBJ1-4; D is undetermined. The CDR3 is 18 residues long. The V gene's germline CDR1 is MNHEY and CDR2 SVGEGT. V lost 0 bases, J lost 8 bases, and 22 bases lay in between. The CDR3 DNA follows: TGTGCCAGCAGTTACTCGGCGGTGGCGGGCAGCTTTACCGAAAAACTGTTTTTT. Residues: CASSYSAVAGSFTEKLFF.

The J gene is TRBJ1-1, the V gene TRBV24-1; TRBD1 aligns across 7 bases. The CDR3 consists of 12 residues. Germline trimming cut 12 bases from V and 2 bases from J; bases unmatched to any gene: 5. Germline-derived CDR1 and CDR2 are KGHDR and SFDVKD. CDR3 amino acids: CASRGPNTEAFF. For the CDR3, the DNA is TGTGCCTCAAGGGGGCCAAACACTGAAGCTTTCTTT.

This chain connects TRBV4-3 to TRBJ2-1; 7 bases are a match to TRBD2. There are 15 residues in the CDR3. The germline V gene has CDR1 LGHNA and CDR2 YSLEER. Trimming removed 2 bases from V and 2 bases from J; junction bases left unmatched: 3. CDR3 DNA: TGCGCCAGCAGCCAATTAGCGGGCCCCTACAATGAGCAGTTCTTC. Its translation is CASSQLAGPYNEQFF.

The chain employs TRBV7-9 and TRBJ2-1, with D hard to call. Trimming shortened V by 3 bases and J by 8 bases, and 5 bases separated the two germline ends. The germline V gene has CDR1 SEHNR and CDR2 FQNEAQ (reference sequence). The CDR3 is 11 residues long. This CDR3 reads CASSFGHEQFF. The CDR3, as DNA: TGTGCCAGCAGCTTCGGCCATGAGCAGTTCTTC.

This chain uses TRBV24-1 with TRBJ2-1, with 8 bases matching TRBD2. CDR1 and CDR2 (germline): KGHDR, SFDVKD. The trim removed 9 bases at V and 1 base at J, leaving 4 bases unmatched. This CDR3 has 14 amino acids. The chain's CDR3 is CATSPSGSYNEQFF. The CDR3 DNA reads TGTGCCACCTCCCCTAGCGGGTCCTACAATGAGCAGTTCTTC.

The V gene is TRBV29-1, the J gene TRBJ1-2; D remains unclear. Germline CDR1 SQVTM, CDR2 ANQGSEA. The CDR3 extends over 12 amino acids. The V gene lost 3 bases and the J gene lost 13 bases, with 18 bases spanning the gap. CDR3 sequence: CSVDQAQAAGTF. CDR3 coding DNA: TGCAGCGTTGATCAGGCGCAGGCTGCGGGCACCTTC.

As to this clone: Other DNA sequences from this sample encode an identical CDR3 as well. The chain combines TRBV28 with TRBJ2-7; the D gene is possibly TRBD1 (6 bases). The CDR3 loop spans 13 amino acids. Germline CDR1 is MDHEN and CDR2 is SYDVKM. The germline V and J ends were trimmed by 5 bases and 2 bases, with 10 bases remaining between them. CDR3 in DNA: TGTGCCAGCAGTCCGGGACAAACCTACGAGCAGTACTTC. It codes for CASSPGQTYEQYF.

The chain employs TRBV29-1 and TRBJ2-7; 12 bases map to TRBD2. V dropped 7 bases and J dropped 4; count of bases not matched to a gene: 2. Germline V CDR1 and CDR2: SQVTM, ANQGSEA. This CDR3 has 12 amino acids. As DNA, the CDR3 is TGCAGCGCGACTAGCGGGAGTTACGAGCAGTACTTC. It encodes CSATSGSYEQYF.

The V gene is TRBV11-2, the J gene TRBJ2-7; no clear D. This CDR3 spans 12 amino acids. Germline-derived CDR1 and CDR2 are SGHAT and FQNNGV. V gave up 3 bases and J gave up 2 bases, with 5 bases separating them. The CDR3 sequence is CASSFNTYEQYF. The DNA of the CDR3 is TGTGCCAGCAGCTTCAATACCTACGAGCAGTACTTC.

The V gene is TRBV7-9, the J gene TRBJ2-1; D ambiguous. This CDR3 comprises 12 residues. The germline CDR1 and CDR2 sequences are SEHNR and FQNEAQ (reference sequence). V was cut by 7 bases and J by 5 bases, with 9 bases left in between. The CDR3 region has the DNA TGTGCCAGCACCGAAAGTCACAATGAGCAGTTCTTC. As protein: CASTESHNEQFF.

DNA for the CDR3: TGTGCCAGCAGTTTTATCAATGAGCAGTTCTTC. Protein: CASSFINEQFF. The V call is TRBV28, the J call TRBJ2-1; D remains unclear. V lost 3 bases, J lost 6 bases, and 3 bases lay in between. This CDR3 has 11 residues. CDR1 MDHEN and CDR2 SYDVKM come from the germline V gene.

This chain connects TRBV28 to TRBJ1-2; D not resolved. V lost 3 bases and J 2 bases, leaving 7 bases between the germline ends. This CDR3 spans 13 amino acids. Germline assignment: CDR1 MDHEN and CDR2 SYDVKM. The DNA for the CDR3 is TGTGCCAGCAGTTTGGACGGAAACTATGGCTACACCTTC. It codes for CASSLDGNYGYTF.

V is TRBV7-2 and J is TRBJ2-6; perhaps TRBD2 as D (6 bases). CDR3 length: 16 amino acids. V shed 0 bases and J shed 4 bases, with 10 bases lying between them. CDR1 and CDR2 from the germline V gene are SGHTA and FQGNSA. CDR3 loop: CASSLAGGKGANVLTF. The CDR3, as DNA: TGTGCCAGCAGCTTAGCCGGGGGTAAGGGGGCCAACGTCCTGACTTTC.

CDR3 region: CASKLWESYEQYF. DNA for the CDR3: TGTGCCAGCAAACTTTGGGAATCCTACGAGCAGTACTTC. The chain joins TRBV2 to TRBJ2-7; no reliable D call. CDR1 and CDR2 from the germline V gene are SNHLY and FYNNEI. Trimming took 7 bases from V and 1 from J, leaving 11 bases between them. The CDR3 loop spans 13 amino acids.

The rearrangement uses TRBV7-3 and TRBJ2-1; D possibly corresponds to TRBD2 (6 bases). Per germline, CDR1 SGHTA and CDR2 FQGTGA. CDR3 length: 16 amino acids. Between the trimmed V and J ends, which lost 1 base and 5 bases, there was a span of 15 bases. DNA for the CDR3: TGTGCCAGCAGCTTAAAGGGAGGACGGGACCACAATGAGCAGTTCTTC. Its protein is CASSLKGGRDHNEQFF.

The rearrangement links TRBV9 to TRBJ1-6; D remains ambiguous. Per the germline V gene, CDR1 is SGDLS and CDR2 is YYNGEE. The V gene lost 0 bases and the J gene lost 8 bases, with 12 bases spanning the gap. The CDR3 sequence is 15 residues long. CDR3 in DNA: TGTGCCAGCAGCGTAGGCCCGGCTGTAGATTCACCCCTCCACTTT. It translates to CASSVGPAVDSPLHF. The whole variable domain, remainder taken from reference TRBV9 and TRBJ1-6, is DSGVTQTPKHLITATGQRVTLRCSPRSGDLSVYWYQQSLDQGLQFLIQYYNGEERAKGNILERFSAQQFPDLHSELNLSSLELGDSALYFCASSVGPAVDSPLHFGNGTRLTVT.

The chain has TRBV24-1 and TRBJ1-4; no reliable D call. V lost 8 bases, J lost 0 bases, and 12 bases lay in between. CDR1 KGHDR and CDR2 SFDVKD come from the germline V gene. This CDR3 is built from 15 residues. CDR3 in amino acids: CATIAHLATNEKLFF. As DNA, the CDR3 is TGTGCCACCATTGCACACCTTGCAACTAATGAAAAACTGTTTTTT.

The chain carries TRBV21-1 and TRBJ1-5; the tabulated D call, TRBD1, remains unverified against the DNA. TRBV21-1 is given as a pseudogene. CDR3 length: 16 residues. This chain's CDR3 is CASSKGRDSYYQPQHF. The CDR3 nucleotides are TGTGCCAGCAGCAAAGGACGGGACAGCTATTATCAGCCCCAGCATTTT.

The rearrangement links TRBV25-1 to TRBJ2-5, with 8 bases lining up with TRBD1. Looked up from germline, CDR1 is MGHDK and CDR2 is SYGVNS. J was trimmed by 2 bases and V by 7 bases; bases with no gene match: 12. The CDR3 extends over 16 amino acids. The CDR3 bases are TGTGCCAGCACAGATCGTCCAGGGGGCCGGCAAGAGACCCAGTACTTC. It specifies CASTDRPGGRQETQYF.